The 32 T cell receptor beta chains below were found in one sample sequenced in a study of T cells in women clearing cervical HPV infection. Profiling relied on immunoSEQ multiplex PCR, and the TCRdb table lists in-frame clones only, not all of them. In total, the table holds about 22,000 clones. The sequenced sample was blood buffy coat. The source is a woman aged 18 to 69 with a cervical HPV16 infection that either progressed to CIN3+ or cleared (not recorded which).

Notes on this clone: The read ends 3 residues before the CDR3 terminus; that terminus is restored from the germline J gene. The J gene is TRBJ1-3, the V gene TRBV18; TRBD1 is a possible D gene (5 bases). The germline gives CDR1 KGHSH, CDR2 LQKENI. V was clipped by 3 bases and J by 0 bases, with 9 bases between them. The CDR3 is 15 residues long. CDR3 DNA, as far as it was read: TGTGCCAGCTCACCCGACAGAAGCTCTGGAAACACC. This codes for CASSPDRSSGNT. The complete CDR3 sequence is CASSPDRSSGNTIYF. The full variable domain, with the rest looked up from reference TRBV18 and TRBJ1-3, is NAGVMQNPRHLVRRRGQEARLRCSPMKGHSHVYWYRQLPEEGLKFMVYLQKENIIDESGMPKERFSAEFPKEGPSILRIQQVVRGDSAAYFCASSPDRSSGNTIYFGEGSWLTVV.

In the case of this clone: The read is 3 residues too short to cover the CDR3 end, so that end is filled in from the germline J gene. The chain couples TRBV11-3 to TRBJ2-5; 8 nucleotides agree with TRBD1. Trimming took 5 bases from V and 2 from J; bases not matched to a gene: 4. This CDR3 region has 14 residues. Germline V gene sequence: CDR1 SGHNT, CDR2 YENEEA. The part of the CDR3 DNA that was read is TGTGCCAGCAGCCCCCGGGACAGGCAAGAGACC. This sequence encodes CASSPRDRQET. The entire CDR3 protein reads CASSPRDRQETQYF.

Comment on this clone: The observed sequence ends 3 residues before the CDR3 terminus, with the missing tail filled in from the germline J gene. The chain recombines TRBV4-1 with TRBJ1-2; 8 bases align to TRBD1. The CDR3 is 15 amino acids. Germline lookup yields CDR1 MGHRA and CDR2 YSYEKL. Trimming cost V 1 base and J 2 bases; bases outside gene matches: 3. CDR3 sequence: CASSQGTGINYGYTF. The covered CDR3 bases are TGCGCCAGCAGCCAAGGGACAGGGATAAACTATGGC.

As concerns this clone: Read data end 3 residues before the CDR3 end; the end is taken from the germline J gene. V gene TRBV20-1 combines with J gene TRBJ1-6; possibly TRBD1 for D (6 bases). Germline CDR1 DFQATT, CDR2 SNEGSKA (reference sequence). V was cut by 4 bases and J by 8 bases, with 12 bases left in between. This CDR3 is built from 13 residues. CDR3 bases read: TGCAGTGCTATCTCACAGGGTGATTCACCC. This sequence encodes CSAISQGDSP. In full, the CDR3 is CSAISQGDSPLHF.

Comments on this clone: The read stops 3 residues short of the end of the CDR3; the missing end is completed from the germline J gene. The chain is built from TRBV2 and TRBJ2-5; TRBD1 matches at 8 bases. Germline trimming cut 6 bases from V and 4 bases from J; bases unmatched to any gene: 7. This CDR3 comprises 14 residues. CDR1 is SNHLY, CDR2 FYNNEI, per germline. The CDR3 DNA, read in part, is TGTGCCAGCAGACAACAGGGGGGTGGAGAGACC. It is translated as CASRQQGGGET. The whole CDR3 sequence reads CASRQQGGGETQYF.

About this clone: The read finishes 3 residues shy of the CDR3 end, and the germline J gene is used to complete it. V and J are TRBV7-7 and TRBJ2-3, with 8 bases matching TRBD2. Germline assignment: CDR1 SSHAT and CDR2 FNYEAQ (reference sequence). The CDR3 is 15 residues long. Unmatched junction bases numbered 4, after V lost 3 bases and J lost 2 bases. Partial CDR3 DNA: TGTGCCAGCAGCTTGGGACTAGGATCCACAGATACG. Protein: CASSLGLGSTDT. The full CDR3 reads CASSLGLGSTDTQYF.

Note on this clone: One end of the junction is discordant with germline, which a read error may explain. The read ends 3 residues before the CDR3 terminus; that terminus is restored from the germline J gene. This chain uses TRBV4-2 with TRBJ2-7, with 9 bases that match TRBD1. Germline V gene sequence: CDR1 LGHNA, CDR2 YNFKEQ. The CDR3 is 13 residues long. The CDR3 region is CASSPRTGDEQYF. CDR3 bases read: TGCGCCAGCAGCCCCCGGACAGGGGACGAG.

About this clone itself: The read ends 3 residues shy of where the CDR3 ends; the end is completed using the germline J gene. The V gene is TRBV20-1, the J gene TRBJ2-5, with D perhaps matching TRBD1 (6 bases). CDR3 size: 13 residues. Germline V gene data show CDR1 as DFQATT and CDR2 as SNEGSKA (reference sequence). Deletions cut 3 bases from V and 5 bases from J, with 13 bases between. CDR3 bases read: TGCAGTGCTAGTCGCAGGGGCGGGGAGACC. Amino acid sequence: CSASRRGGET. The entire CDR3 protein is CSASRRGGETQYF.

Incomplete CDR3 DNA: TGTGCCAGTTTTACAGGGAATGGCTATGGC. It translates to CASFTGNGYG. The CDR3 in its entirety is CASFTGNGYGYTF. The genes are TRBV28 and TRBJ1-2; D perhaps matches TRBD1 (6 bases). Sequencing ends 3 residues short of the CDR3 end; the germline J gene provides the rest. CDR3 length: 13 amino acids. CDR1 and CDR2 (germline): MDHEN, SYDVKM. V was trimmed by 9 bases and J by 4 bases, leaving 15 bases between them.

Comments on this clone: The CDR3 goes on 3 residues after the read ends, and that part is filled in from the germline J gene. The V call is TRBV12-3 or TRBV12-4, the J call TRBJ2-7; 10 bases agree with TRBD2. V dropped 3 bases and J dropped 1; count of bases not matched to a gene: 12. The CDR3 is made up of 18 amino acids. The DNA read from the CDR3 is TGTGCCAGCAGTTTGAGTAGGTCTAGCGGGAGTCTTTCCTACGAG. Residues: CASSLSRSSGSLSYE. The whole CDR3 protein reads CASSLSRSSGSLSYEQYF.

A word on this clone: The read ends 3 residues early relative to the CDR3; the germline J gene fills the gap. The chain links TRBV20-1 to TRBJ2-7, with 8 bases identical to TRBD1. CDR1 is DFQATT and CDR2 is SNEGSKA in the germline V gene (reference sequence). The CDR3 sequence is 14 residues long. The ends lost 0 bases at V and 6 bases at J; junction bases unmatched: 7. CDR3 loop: CSARDQDRVVEQYF. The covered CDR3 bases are TGCAGTGCTAGAGATCAGGACAGGGTGGTCGAG.

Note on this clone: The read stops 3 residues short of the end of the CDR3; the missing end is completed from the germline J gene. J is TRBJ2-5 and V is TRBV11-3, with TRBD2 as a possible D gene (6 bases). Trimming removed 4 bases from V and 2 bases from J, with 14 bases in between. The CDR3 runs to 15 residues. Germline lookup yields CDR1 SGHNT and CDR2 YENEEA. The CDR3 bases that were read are TGTGCCAGCAGCTCCTGGATGGGGGGACAAGAGACC. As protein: CASSSWMGGQET. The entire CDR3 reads CASSSWMGGQETQYF. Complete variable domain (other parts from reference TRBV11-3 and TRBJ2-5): EAGVVQSPRYKIIEKKQPVAFWCNPISGHNTLYWYLQNLGQGPELLIRYENEEAVDDSQLPKDRFSAERLKGVDSTLKIQPAELGDSAVYLCASSSWMGGQETQYFGPGTRLLVL.

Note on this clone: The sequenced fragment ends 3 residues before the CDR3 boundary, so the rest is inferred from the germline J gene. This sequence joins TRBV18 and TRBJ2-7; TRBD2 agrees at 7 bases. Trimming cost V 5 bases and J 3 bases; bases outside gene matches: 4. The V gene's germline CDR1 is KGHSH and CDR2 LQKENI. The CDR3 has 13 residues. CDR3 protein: CASSSTSDYEQYF. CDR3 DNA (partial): TGTGCCAGCTCATCCACTAGCGACTACGAG.

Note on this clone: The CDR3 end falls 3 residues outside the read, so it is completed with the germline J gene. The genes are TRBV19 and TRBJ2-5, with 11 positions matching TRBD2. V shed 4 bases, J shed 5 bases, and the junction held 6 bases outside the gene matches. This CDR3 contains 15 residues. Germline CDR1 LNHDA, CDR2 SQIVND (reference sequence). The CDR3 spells CASSTSGRLGETQYF. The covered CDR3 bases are TGTGCCAGTAGTACTAGCGGGAGGTTAGGGGAGACC.

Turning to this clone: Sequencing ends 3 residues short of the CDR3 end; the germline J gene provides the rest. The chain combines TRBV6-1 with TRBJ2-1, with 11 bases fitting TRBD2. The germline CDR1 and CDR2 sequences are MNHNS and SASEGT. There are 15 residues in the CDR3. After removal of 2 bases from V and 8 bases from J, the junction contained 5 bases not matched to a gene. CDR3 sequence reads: CASSELAGGEDEQFF. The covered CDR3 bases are TGTGCCAGCAGTGAACTAGCGGGAGGAGAGGATGAG.

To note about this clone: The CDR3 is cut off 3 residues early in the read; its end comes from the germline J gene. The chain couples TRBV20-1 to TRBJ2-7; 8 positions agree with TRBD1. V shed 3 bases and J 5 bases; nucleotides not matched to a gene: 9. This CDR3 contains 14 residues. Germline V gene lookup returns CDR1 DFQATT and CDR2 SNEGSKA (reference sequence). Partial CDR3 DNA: TGCAGTGCTAGCCTAGGGACAGGCGGCGACGAG. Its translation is CSASLGTGGDE. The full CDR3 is CSASLGTGGDEQYF.

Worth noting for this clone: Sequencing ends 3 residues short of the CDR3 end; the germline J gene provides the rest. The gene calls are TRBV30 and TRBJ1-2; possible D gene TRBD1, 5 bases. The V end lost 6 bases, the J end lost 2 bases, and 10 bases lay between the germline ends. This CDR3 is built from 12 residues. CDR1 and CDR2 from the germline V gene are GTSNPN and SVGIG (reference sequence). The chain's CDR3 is CACPTENYGYTF. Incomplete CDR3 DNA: TGTGCCTGTCCGACAGAGAACTATGGC.

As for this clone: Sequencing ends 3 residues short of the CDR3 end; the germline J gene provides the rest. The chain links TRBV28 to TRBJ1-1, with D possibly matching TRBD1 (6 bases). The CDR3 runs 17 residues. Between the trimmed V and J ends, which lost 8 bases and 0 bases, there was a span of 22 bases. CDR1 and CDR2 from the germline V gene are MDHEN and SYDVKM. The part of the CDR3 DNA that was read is TGTGCCAGCTCAGGGCAGGGGTTGTGGTGGCTGAACACTGAA. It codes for CASSGQGLWWLNTE. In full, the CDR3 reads CASSGQGLWWLNTEAFF.

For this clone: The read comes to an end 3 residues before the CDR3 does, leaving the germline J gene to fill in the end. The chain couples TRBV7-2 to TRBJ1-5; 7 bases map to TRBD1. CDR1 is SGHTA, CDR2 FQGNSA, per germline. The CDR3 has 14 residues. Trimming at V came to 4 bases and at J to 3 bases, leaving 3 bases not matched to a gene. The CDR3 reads CASSSGQPNQPQHF. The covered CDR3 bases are TGTGCCAGCAGCTCGGGACAGCCCAATCAGCCC. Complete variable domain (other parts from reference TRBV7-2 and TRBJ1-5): GAGVSQSPSNKVTEKGKDVELRCDPISGHTALYWYRQSLGQGLEFLIYFQGNSAPDKSGLPSDRFSAERTGGSVSTLTIQRTQQEDSAVYLCASSSGQPNQPQHFGDGTRLSIL.

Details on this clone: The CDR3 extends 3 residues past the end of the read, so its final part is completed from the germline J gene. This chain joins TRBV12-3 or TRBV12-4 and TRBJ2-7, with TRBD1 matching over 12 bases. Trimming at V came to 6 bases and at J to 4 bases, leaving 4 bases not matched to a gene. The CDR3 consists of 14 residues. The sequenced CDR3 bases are TGTGCCAGCAGGGGGACAGGGGGCGCGTACGAG. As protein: CASRGTGGAYE. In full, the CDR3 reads CASRGTGGAYEQYF.

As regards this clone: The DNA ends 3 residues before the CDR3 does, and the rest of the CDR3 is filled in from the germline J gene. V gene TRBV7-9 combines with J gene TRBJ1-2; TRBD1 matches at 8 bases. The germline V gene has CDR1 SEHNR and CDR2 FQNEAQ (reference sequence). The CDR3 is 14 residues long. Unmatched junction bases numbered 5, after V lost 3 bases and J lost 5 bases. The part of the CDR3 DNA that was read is TGTGCCAGCAGCTTCCCAGGGGGCGCTTATGGC. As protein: CASSFPGGAYG. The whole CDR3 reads CASSFPGGAYGYTF. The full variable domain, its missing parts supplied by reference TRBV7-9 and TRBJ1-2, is DTGVSQNPRHKITKRGQNVTFRCDPISEHNRLYWYRQTLGQGPEFLTYFQNEAQLEKSRLLSDRFSAERPKGSFSTLEIQRTEQGDSAMYLCASSFPGGAYGYTFGSGTRLTVV.

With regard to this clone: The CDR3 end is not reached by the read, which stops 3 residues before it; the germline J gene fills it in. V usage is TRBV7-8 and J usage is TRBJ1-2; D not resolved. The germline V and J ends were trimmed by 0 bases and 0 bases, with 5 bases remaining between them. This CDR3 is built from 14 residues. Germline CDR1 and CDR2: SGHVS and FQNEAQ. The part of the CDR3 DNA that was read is TGTGCCAGCAGCTTAGCGTCGGCTAACTATGGC. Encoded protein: CASSLASANYG. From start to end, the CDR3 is CASSLASANYGYTF.

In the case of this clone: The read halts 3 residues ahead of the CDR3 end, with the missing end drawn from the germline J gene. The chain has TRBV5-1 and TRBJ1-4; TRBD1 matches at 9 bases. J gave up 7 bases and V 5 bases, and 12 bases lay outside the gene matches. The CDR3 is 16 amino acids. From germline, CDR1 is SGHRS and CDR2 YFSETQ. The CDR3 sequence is CASRPGQGFASEKLFF. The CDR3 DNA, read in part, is TGCGCCAGCAGGCCGGGACAGGGCTTTGCTAGTGAAAAA.

The sequenced part of the CDR3 DNA is TGTGCCAGCACGAGAGGACAGGGAAATGAAAAA. Its translation: CASTRGQGNEK. The full-length CDR3 reads as CASTRGQGNEKLFF. The chain links TRBV6-2 or TRBV6-3 to TRBJ1-4; the match to TRBD1 covers 8 bases. The sequence runs out 3 residues before the end of the CDR3; the remainder is reconstructed from the germline J gene. Trimming cost V 7 bases and J 5 bases; bases outside gene matches: 6. This CDR3 region has 14 residues. Per the germline V gene, CDR1 is MNHEY and CDR2 is SVGEGT.

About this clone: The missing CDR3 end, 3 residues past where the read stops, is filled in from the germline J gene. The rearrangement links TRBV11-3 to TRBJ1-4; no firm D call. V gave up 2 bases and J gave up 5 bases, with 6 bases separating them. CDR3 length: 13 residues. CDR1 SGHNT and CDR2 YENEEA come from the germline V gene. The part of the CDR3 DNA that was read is TGTGCCAGCAGCTTAAACAGAAATGAAAAA. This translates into CASSLNRNEK. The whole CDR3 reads CASSLNRNEKLFF.

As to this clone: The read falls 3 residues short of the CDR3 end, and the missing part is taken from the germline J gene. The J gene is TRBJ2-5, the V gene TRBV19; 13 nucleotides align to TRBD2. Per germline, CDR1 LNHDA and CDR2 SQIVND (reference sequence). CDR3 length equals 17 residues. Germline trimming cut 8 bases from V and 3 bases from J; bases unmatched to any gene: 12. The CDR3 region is CASQKTSGRSEEETQYF. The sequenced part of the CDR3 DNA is TGTGCCAGTCAGAAGACTAGCGGGAGGTCGGAAGAAGAGACC.

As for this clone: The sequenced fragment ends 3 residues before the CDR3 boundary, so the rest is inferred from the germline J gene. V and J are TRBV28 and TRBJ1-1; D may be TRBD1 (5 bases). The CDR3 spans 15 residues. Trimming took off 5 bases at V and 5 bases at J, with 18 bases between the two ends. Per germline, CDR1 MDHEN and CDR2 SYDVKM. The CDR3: CASSKFAGGKTEAFF. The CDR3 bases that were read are TGTGCCAGCAGTAAATTCGCGGGGGGTAAGACTGAA.

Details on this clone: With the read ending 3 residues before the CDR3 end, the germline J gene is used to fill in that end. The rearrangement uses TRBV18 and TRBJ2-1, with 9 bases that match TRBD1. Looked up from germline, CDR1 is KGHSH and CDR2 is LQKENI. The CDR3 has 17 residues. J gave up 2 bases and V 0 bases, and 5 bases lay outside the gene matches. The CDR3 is CASSPPGGQGPYNEQFF. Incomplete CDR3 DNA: TGTGCCAGCTCACCACCTGGGGGACAGGGTCCCTACAATGAG.

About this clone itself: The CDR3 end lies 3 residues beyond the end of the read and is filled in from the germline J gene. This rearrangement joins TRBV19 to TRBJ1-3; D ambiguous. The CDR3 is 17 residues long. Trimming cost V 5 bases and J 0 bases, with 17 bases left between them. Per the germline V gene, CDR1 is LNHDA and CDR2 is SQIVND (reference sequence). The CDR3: CASSSEEGIISGNTIYF. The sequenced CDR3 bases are TGTGCCAGTAGTTCTGAAGAGGGCATCATCTCTGGAAACACC.

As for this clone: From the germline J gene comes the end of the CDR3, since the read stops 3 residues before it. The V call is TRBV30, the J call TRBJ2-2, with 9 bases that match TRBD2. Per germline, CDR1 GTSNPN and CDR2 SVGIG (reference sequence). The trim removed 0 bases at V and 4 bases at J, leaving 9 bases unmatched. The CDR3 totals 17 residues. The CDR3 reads CAWSVVRMGLATGELFF. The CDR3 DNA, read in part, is TGTGCCTGGAGTGTAGTTCGGATGGGACTAGCCACCGGGGAG.

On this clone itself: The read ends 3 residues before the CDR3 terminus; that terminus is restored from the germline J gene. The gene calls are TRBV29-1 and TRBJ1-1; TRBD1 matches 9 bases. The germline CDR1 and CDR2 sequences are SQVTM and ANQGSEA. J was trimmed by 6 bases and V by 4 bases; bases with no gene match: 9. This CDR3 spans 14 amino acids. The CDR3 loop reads CSVGDDRGSSEAFF. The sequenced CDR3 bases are TGCAGCGTTGGTGACGACAGGGGGAGTTCTGAA.

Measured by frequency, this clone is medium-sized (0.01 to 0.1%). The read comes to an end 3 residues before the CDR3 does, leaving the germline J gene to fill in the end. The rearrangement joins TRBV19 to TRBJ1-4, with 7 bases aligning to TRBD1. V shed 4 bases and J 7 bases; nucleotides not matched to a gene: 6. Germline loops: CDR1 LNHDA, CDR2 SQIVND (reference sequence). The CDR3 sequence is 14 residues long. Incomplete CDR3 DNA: TGTGCCAGTAGTACGACAGGGATAGGTGAAAAA. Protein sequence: CASSTTGIGEK. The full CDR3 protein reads CASSTTGIGEKLFF.